The clone carrying this T cell receptor beta chain was observed a single time. These data are taken from a study of CD8 T cells in Susac syndrome. V lost 4 bases, J lost 1 base, and 8 bases stayed unmatched. Germline V gene sequence: CDR1 SGHTA, CDR2 FQGNSA. This CDR3 is built from 18 residues. The RNA input was about 0.5 to 1 ug, and it was reverse transcribed with random hexamers. Amplification of TCR beta CDR3 spanned 54 Vbeta and 13 Jbeta via immunoSEQ multiplex PCR. One entry per CDR3 protein, called by TCRdb with MiXCR from the immunoSEQ multiplex PCR reads. This sample yields approximately 200,000 distinct CDR3 sequences, of which just under 95% are seen a single time; around 0.08% belongs to the top ten.

Specimen: CD4+ T cells from PBMCs. The rearrangement links TRBV7-2 to TRBJ2-1, with TRBD2 matching over 12 bases. This clonotype was sampled from a human donor with multiple sclerosis. CDR3 in amino acids: CASSSMRTSGNSYNEQFF. CDR3 coding DNA: TGTGCCAGCAGCTCCATGAGGACTAGCGGGAATTCCTACAATGAGCAGTTCTTC.